A selection of T cell receptor beta chains follows, all from one sample in a study of blood T cell repertoires in COVID-19. Clones were sequenced by immunoSEQ multiplex PCR, and TCRdb holds only the in-frame ones, with some missing. The repertoire holds 91,000 or so clones, with about 86% as singletons. The sample consisted of peripheral blood. These receptors all stem from a woman in her sixties in a cohort sampled during active or convalescent COVID-19. Each CDR3 is given with its conserved first and last residue. D genes are given only for firm matches. Expanded clones are given a class, and other clones once, few, many or no size at all.

D	J	V	size	DNA	CDR3
TRBD1	TRBJ1-4	TRBV9	NA	TGTGCCAGCAGCCCGGAATGGGCGGGACAGGGGGCGCGCGGTGAAAAACTGTTTTTT	CASSPEWAGQGARGEKLFF
NA	TRBJ2-2	TRBV29-1	NA	TGCAGCGTTGGAGTTATGAACACCGGGGAGCTGTTTTTT	CSVGVMNTGELFF
NA	TRBJ1-6	TRBV3-1/TRBV3-2	NA	TGTGCCAGCAGCCAACCGGGAGGCGGACGTAATTCACCCCTCCACTTT	CASSQPGGGRNSPLHF
NA	TRBJ2-2	TRBV5-1	NA	TGCGCCAGCAGCTTCCTTACGGGGAACACCGGGGAGCTGTTTTTT	CASSFLTGNTGELFF
TRBD1	TRBJ1-5	TRBV6-5	NA	TGTGCCAGCAGTTCTACTCAGGGGGCGAGATATCAGCCCCAGCATTTT	CASSSTQGARYQPQHF
TRBD2	TRBJ2-7	TRBV7-9	NA	TGTGCCAGCAGCTTAGTGGGACTAGCGGGAGGTGACGAGCAGTACTTC	CASSLVGLAGGDEQYF
NA	TRBJ1-6	TRBV7-3	NA	TGTGCCAGCAGCACCGGGAATTCACCCCTCCACTTT	CASSTGNSPLHF
TRBD1	TRBJ1-2	TRBV4-2	NA	TGTGCCAGCAGCCAAGACCGCTCAGGGGGCGTTGGCTACACCTTC	CASSQDRSGGVGYTF
NA	TRBJ1-1	TRBV15	few	TGTGCCACCAGCAGTAAACTAGACAATCAAGCTTTCTTT	CATSSKLDNQAFF
TRBD1	TRBJ2-2	TRBV27	NA	TGTGCCAGCAGTTCAGTAACAGGGGGCACCGGGGAGCTGTTTTTT	CASSSVTGGTGELFF
TRBD1	TRBJ2-3	TRBV4-1	NA	TGCGCCAGCAGCCTTGGGACAGGCCATACAGATACGCAGTATTTT	CASSLGTGHTDTQYF
NA	TRBJ1-2	TRBV3-1/TRBV3-2	NA	TGTGCCAGCAGCCAAGATATCGCGGGCTACACCTTC	CASSQDIAGYTF
NA	TRBJ1-3	TRBV7-9	once	TGTGCCAGCAGCCACCAGGGTCCTGGAAACACCATATATTTT	CASSHQGPGNTIYF
TRBD2	TRBJ2-1	TRBV28	NA	TGTGCCAGCAGCCCGGCCATCGGACTAGCGGGAGGACTATCCTACAATGAGCAGTTCTTC	CASSPAIGLAGGLSYNEQFF
NA	TRBJ2-5	TRBV9	NA	TGTGCCAGCAGCGTAGGAGGGCCGGAGACCCAGTACTTC	CASSVGGPETQYF
NA	TRBJ1-1	TRBV19	NA	TGTGCCAGTATGGCAGGGGTTAAAAGTGAAGCTTTCTTT	CASMAGVKSEAFF
TRBD1	TRBJ2-3	TRBV28	NA	TGTGCCAGCAGTTTAAGCGGACAGGTTGTTGGCACAGATACGCAGTATTTT	CASSLSGQVVGTDTQYF
TRBD1	TRBJ1-2	TRBV6-4	few	TGTGCCAGCAGTGACGGGACAGTCTATGGCTACACCTTC	CASSDGTVYGYTF
NA	TRBJ1-2	TRBV30	NA	TGTGCCTGGAGCCGCGACAGTTATGGCTACACCTTC	CAWSRDSYGYTF
TRBD2	TRBJ2-7	TRBV10-3	NA	TGTGCCATCAGTGAGAACGGGAGGAGCCACGAGCAGTACTTC	CAISENGRSHEQYF
NA	TRBJ2-6	TRBV5-6	NA	TGTGCCAGCAGCTCCCGGGTCTTCTACTCTGGGGCCAACGTCCTGACTTTC	CASSSRVFYSGANVLTF
NA	TRBJ2-2	TRBV2	NA	TGTGCCAGCAGTCCCATGAACACCGGGGAGCTGTTTTTT	CASSPMNTGELFF
NA	TRBJ1-4	TRBV10-1	few	TGCGCCAGCAGTGAGTCCGGGGGTAATGAAAAACTGTTTTTT	CASSESGGNEKLFF
TRBD1	TRBJ1-2	TRBV30	NA	TGTGCCTGGGACGAGGGCCAACGGAGAGGGGGCCGTGGCTACACCTTC	CAWDEGQRRGGRGYTF
NA	TRBJ2-6	TRBV18	few	TGTGCCAGCTCTACAGGGTACTCTGGGGCCAACGTCCTGACTTTC	CASSTGYSGANVLTF
NA	TRBJ1-4	TRBV6-1	NA	TGTGCCAGCAGTGAAGAGCTTATCATGTTT	CASSEELIMF
NA	TRBJ1-2	TRBV7-9	NA	TGTGCCAGCAGCTCAAGACAGGACCCCGTCAAGGGAAATGGCTACACCTTC	CASSSRQDPVKGNGYTF
TRBD1	TRBJ2-2	TRBV7-7	NA	TGTGCTAGCAGCCTAAGACAGGGGTGGAACACCGGGGAGCTGTTTTTT	CASSLRQGWNTGELFF
NA	TRBJ2-3	TRBV21-1	NA	TGTGCCAGCAGCAAAGACGAGCGAAGCACAGATACGCAGTATTTT	CASSKDERSTDTQYF
TRBD1	TRBJ1-2	TRBV6-5	NA	TGTGCCAGCAGTTGGTCGACAGGGGGGATAGATGGCTACACCTTC	CASSWSTGGIDGYTF
TRBD2	TRBJ2-1	TRBV28	NA	TGTGCCAGCAGCTGGGGGGAGGGGTCCTACAATGAGCAGTTCTTC	CASSWGEGSYNEQFF
NA	TRBJ1-4	TRBV4-1	NA	TGCGCCAGCAGCCAAGTTGAGACAGGCATTGGGGCAAATGAAAAACTGTTTTTT	CASSQVETGIGANEKLFF
TRBD2	TRBJ2-1	TRBV4-1	NA	TGCGCCAGCAGCCAAGAAGAGCGGGGAGCCTACAATGAGCAGTTCTTC	CASSQEERGAYNEQFF
NA	TRBJ2-3	TRBV7-2	NA	TGTGCCAGCAGCTTAGCTGGGAGTCAGACAGATACGCAGTATTTT	CASSLAGSQTDTQYF
NA	TRBJ1-6	TRBV19	NA	TGTGCCAGTAGTATTCGACAGAGCTCCTATAATTCACCCCTCCACTTT	CASSIRQSSYNSPLHF
TRBD1	TRBJ2-7	TRBV3-1/TRBV3-2	once	TGTGCCAGCAGCCCGATCCGGACAGGGGCAACCTACGAGCAGTACTTC	CASSPIRTGATYEQYF
TRBD1	TRBJ1-6	TRBV2	NA	TGTGCCAGCCGGACAGGGAGCTCCTATAATTCACCCCTCCACTTT	CASRTGSSYNSPLHF
NA	TRBJ2-7	TRBV11-1	NA	TGTGCCAGCAGCCCTGACGGATGGGGCAACGAGCAGTACTTC	CASSPDGWGNEQYF
NA	TRBJ2-5	TRBV9	NA	TGTGCCAGCAGCGTAGGTTCCCTAGCTTCAGAGACCCAGTACTTC	CASSVGSLASETQYF
NA	TRBJ1-1	TRBV7-9	NA	TGTGCCAGCAGCTTAGACAGGCTAAACACTGAAGCTTTCTTT	CASSLDRLNTEAFF
NA	TRBJ2-2	TRBV9	NA	TGTGCCAGCAGCGTAGGGGAGAACAGGGCCGGGGAGCTGTTTTTT	CASSVGENRAGELFF
TRBD1	TRBJ2-7	TRBV29-1	few	TGCAGCGTCCGAAGGGGGACAGGGGACTACGAGCAGTACTTC	CSVRRGTGDYEQYF
TRBD2	TRBJ2-7	TRBV3-1/TRBV3-2	NA	TGTGCCAGCACCCAGCGGGATGGCGCCGAGCAGTACTTC	CASTQRDGAEQYF
TRBD1	TRBJ2-7	TRBV3-1/TRBV3-2	NA	TGTGCCAGCAGCCAACCCCTTACAGGGGCAGGGGACGAGCAGTACTTC	CASSQPLTGAGDEQYF
NA	TRBJ1-3	TRBV4-2	NA	TGTGCCAGCAGCCAACAGGGAAATTATGCCTCTGGAAACACCATATATTTT	CASSQQGNYASGNTIYF
TRBD1	TRBJ1-6	TRBV10-1	NA	TGCGCCAGCAGGGCCGGGACAGCCAATTCACCCCTCCACTTT	CASRAGTANSPLHF
NA	TRBJ2-1	TRBV7-2	NA	TGTGCCAGCAGCTTATCGGGCGGGGCCACCTACAATGAGCAGTTCTTC	CASSLSGGATYNEQFF
NA	TRBJ2-7	TRBV5-5	once	TGTGCCAGCAGCTTGGGACTTTCAAAGGGGTTTTACGAGCAGTACTTC	CASSLGLSKGFYEQYF
NA	TRBJ2-3	TRBV19	once	TGTGCCAGTAGTATAGGACAGACTAGCACAGATACGCAGTATTTT	CASSIGQTSTDTQYF
NA	TRBJ2-5	TRBV29-1	NA	TGCAGCGTGAATCCAACAGGGGAGACCCAGTACTTC	CSVNPTGETQYF
TRBD1	TRBJ1-5	TRBV5-1	once	TGCGCCAGCAGCTTGGGGGCAGGGGGGAATCAGCCCCAGCATTTT	CASSLGAGGNQPQHF
NA	TRBJ1-5	TRBV19	NA	TGTGCCAGTAACAGGTATAGCAATCAGCCCCAGCATTTT	CASNRYSNQPQHF
TRBD1	TRBJ1-2	TRBV29-1	NA	TGCAGCGGGGAGGACAGGAACTATGGCTACACCTTC	CSGEDRNYGYTF